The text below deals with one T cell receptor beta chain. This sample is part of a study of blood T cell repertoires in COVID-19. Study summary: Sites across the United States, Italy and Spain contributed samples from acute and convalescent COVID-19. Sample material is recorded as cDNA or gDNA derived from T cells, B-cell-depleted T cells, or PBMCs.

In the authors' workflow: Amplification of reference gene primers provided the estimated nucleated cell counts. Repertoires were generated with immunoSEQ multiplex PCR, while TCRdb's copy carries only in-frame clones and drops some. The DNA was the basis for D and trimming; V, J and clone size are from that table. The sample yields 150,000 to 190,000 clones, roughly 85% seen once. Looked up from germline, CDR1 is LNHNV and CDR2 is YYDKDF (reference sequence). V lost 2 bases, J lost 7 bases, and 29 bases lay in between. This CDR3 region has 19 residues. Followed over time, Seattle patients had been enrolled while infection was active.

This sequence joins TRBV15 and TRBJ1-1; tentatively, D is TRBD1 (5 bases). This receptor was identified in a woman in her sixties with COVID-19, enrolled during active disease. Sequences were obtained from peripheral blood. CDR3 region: CATSRLGPWRPLTEDEAFF. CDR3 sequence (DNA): TGTGCCACCAGCAGATTGGGGCCATGGCGGCCGTTAACCGAGGATGAAGCTTTCTTT.